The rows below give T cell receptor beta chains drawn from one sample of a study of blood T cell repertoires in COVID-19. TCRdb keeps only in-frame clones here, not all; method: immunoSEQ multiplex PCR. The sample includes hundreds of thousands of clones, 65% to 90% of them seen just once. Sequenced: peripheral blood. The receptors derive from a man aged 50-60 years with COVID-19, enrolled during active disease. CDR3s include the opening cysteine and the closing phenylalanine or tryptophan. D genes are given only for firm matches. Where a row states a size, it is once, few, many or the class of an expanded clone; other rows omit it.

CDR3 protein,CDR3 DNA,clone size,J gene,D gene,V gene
CASSEVGTGSQPQHF,TGTGCCAGCAGTGAAGTGGGGACAGGGAGTCAGCCCCAGCATTTT,.,TRBJ1-5,TRBD1,TRBV6-1
CASSLGQGSSPLHF,TGTGCCAGCAGCCTCGGACAGGGCTCTTCACCCCTCCACTTT,.,TRBJ1-6,TRBD1,TRBV7-9
CASSYYQGAYTEAFF,TGTGCCAGCAGTTACTACCAGGGGGCGTACACTGAAGCTTTCTTT,.,TRBJ1-1,TRBD1,TRBV6-6
CASSPQGVSYEQYF,TGTGCCAGCTCACCACAGGGGGTCTCCTACGAGCAGTACTTC,.,TRBJ2-7,.,TRBV18
CATSRGSAGRGYTF,TGTGCCACCAGCAGAGGGTCCGCAGGTCGGGGCTACACCTTC,few,TRBJ1-2,.,TRBV15
CASSFPRNRGEGNQPQHF,TGCGCCAGCAGCTTCCCGAGGAACAGGGGAGAAGGAAATCAGCCCCAGCATTTT,.,TRBJ1-5,TRBD1,TRBV5-1
CASSRGVVEKLFF,TGTGCCAGCAGCCGCGGGGTAGTTGAAAAACTGTTTTTT,.,TRBJ1-4,.,TRBV11-2
CASSLVQGIGTEAFF,TGTGCCAGCAGCTTAGTCCAGGGAATAGGCACTGAAGCTTTCTTT,few,TRBJ1-1,.,TRBV7-2
CASSKRGGQNTGELFF,TGTGCCAGCAGCAAGCGGGGGGGCCAGAACACCGGGGAGCTGTTTTTT,.,TRBJ2-2,TRBD2,TRBV2
CASSYVGTEAFF,TGTGCCAGCAGTTACGTCGGGACTGAAGCTTTCTTT,.,TRBJ1-1,.,TRBV6-2/TRBV6-3
CASSSTSESYNEQFF,TGTGCCAGCAGCTCGACTAGCGAAAGCTACAATGAGCAGTTCTTC,once,TRBJ2-1,TRBD2,TRBV9
CASSQDRDQPQHF,TGTGCCAGCAGCCAAGACAGGGATCAGCCCCAGCATTTT,.,TRBJ1-5,.,TRBV4-2
CASSYVLGGGPDTQYF,TGTGCCAGCAGTTATGTGTTGGGGGGGGGCCCCGATACGCAGTATTTT,.,TRBJ2-3,.,TRBV6-5
CASSPLPDWSPLHF,TGTGCCAGCTCACCCTTACCGGACTGGTCACCCCTCCACTTT,.,TRBJ1-6,.,TRBV18
CASSQGGGGYGYTF,TGTGCCAGCAGCCAGGGGGGAGGAGGCTATGGCTACACCTTC,once,TRBJ1-2,.,TRBV3-1/TRBV3-2
CASTQGEAFF,TGTGCCAGCACTCAGGGGGAGGCTTTCTTT,.,TRBJ1-1,TRBD1,TRBV2
CATDTGLRTEAFF,TGTGCCACAGATACAGGGTTGAGGACTGAAGCTTTCTTT,.,TRBJ1-1,.,TRBV6-5
CASSLARELGYTF,TGTGCCAGCAGCTTAGCCAGGGAACTTGGCTACACCTTC,.,TRBJ1-2,.,TRBV7-2
CASSPDRQNYGYTF,TGTGCCAGCAGCCCCGACCGACAGAACTATGGCTACACCTTC,.,TRBJ1-2,.,TRBV9
CASSDRGGTEAFF,TGTGCCAGCAGCGACAGGGGCGGTACTGAAGCTTTCTTT,.,TRBJ1-1,TRBD1,TRBV9
CASSLVFEIETQYF,TGTGCCAGCAGCTTAGTATTCGAGATTGAGACCCAGTACTTC,.,TRBJ2-5,.,TRBV7-2
CAISGQGTPDEQYF,TGTGCCATCAGCGGACAGGGAACACCGGACGAGCAGTACTTC,few,TRBJ2-7,TRBD1,TRBV10-3
CAGGKPNTEAFF,TGTGCCGGGGGCAAGCCGAACACTGAAGCTTTCTTT,.,TRBJ1-1,.,TRBV28
CASSFGGNEQFF,TGTGCCAGCAGTTTTGGGGGGAATGAGCAGTTCTTC,.,TRBJ2-1,.,TRBV27
CASSVDSNSPLHF,TGTGCCAGCAGTGTAGACAGTAATTCACCCCTCCACTTT,.,TRBJ1-6,.,TRBV2
CSASGRTGTVYGYTF,TGCAGTGCTAGTGGAAGGACAGGGACTGTCTATGGCTACACCTTC,.,TRBJ1-2,TRBD1,TRBV20-1
CASSPTGGLFIQYF,TGTGCCAGCTCACCGACAGGGGGTCTGTTCATTCAGTACTTC,.,TRBJ2-4,TRBD1,TRBV18
CASRSLRGLAGTGELFF,TGTGCCAGCAGGTCCCTTCGGGGACTAGCGGGCACCGGGGAGCTGTTTTTT,.,TRBJ2-2,TRBD2,TRBV2
CASSEYGVRGLF,TGTGCCAGCAGTGAATACGGGGTCAGGGGATTATTT,.,TRBJ1-6,.,TRBV6-1
CASSAGQGRAYGYTF,TGTGCCAGCAGTGCGGGACAGGGGAGGGCCTATGGCTACACCTTC,many,TRBJ1-2,TRBD1,TRBV28
CASSSLAIEQFF,TGTGCCAGCAGCTCTCTAGCGATTGAGCAGTTCTTC,.,TRBJ2-1,.,TRBV7-9
CASRGYRGQGTQYF,TGTGCCAGCAGGGGTTACAGGGGGCAGGGTACGCAGTATTTT,.,TRBJ2-3,TRBD1,TRBV6-5
CASSPRTGFSSTNEKLFF,TGTGCCAGCTCACCTCGGACAGGCTTTTCGTCAACTAATGAAAAACTGTTTTTT,.,TRBJ1-4,TRBD1,TRBV18
CASSYSGGQMNTEAFF,TGTGCCAGCAGTTACTCAGGCGGACAGATGAACACTGAAGCTTTCTTT,once,TRBJ1-1,.,TRBV6-5
CASRSGGNYNEQFF,TGTGCCAGCAGAAGCGGGGGTAACTACAATGAGCAGTTCTTC,.,TRBJ2-1,TRBD2,TRBV28
CATSSPRDRANSPLHF,TGTGCCACCAGCAGTCCCCGGGACAGGGCCAATTCACCCCTCCACTTT,few,TRBJ1-6,TRBD1,TRBV15
CASSLGDTQYF,TGTGCCAGCAGTCTCGGAGATACGCAGTATTTT,.,TRBJ2-3,.,TRBV28
CASSLGGLTGLTDTQYF,TGCGCCAGCAGCCTGGGGGGGCTTACAGGTCTCACAGATACGCAGTATTTT,.,TRBJ2-3,.,TRBV5-1
CATSDRTGKATGELFF,TGTGCCACCAGTGATAGGACAGGGAAAGCCACCGGGGAGCTGTTTTTT,.,TRBJ2-2,TRBD1,TRBV24-1
CASSVGGDTGELFF,TGTGCCAGCAGCGTAGGCGGTGACACCGGGGAGCTGTTTTTT,.,TRBJ2-2,.,TRBV9
CASSQDRPAGDYEQYF,TGTGCCAGCAGCCAAGATCGGCCCGCGGGGGACTACGAGCAGTACTTC,.,TRBJ2-7,TRBD2,TRBV3-1/TRBV3-2
CASMSQSNTEAFF,TGTGCCAGCATGTCCCAGTCAAACACTGAAGCTTTCTTT,.,TRBJ1-1,.,TRBV2
CASSQLQMAQYF,TGTGCCAGCAGCCAACTCCAGATGGCCCAGTACTTC,once,TRBJ2-5,.,TRBV3-1/TRBV3-2